This T cell receptor (beta chain) was sequenced during a study of patients and donors after allogeneic stem cell transplantation. TCRdb processed the RT-PCR reads anew with MiXCR; each CDR3 protein has one entry. The repertoire holds approximately 210,000 distinct CDR3 sequences, around 41% seen once, with 33% in the top ten. The sequencing sample was made of blood, either unsorted or a sorted T cell fraction (not recorded which). This clonotype was obtained from a human donor who was either an allogeneic HSCT recipient or a stem cell or donor lymphocyte infusion donor (not recorded which). It is not recorded whose cells these are; they may come from a transplant donor.

The CDR3 here is CASRFLREGNTEAFF. The CDR3 DNA reads TGTGCCAGCAGATTCCTGAGGGAGGGGAACACTGAAGCTTTCTTT. The chain joins TRBV9 to TRBJ1-1; no definite D call. This CDR3 region has 15 residues. V gave up 5 bases and J gave up 1 base, with 15 bases separating them. Germline CDR1 and CDR2: SGDLS and YYNGEE.